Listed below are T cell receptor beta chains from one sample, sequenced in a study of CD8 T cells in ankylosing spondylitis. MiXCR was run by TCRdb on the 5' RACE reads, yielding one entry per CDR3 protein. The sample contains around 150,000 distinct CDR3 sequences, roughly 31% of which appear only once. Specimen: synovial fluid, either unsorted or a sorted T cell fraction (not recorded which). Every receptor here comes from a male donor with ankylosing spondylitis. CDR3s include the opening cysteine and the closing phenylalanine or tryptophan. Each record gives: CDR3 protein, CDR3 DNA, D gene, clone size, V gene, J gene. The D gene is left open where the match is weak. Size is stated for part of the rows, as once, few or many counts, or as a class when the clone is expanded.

CASSRGSVPKETQYF	TGTGCCAGCAGCAGGGGATCTGTCCCGAAAGAGACCCAGTACTTC	.	few	TRBV6-1	TRBJ2-5
CASSPQGVSGNTIYF	TGTGCCAGCAGCCCCCAGGGGGTCAGTGGAAACACCATATATTTT	TRBD1	.	TRBV7-2	TRBJ1-3
CASSPAGLSNEKLFF	TGCGCCAGCAGCCCAGCAGGGCTCTCTAATGAAAAACTGTTTTTT	.	.	TRBV5-1	TRBJ1-4
CASSLDGNTGELFF	TGCGCCAGCAGCTTGGACGGGAACACCGGGGAGCTGTTTTTT	.	few	TRBV5-1	TRBJ2-2
CASSGSSRRPADTQYF	TGTGCCAGCAGTGGCTCTAGCCGACGTCCAGCAGATACGCAGTATTTT	.	.	TRBV2	TRBJ2-3
CAISESRGVGTGELFF	TGTGCCATCAGTGAGTCGCGGGGAGTGGGCACCGGGGAGCTGTTTTTT	.	.	TRBV10-3	TRBJ2-2
CASSITPGQGMNTEAFF	TGTGCCAGCAGTATCACACCGGGACAGGGGATGAACACTGAAGCTTTCTTT	TRBD1	.	TRBV6-1	TRBJ1-1
CASSEPGQGLNEQFF	TGTGCCAGCAGTGAACCGGGACAGGGTCTCAATGAGCAGTTCTTC	TRBD1	few	TRBV25-1	TRBJ2-1
CRGSGSGNEQFF	TGCAGGGGTAGCGGGAGTGGCAATGAGCAGTTCTTC	TRBD2	.	TRBV20-1	TRBJ2-1
CASSPWGQGIAGYTF	TGTGCCAGCAGCCCCTGGGGACAGGGAATAGCTGGCTACACCTTC	TRBD1	few	TRBV7-2	TRBJ1-2
CSASFVGVGEQYF	TGCAGTGCTAGTTTCGTGGGAGTGGGAGAGCAGTACTTC	.	few	TRBV20-1	TRBJ2-7
CASSQENHPAYEQYF	TGTGCCAGCAGCCAAGAGAACCACCCCGCCTACGAGCAGTACTTC	.	.	TRBV3-1	TRBJ2-7
CASSIWDEQFF	TGTGCCAGTAGTATATGGGATGAGCAGTTCTTC	.	few	TRBV19	TRBJ2-1
CASRETVYEQYF	TGTGCCAGCAGAGAGACAGTCTACGAGCAGTACTTC	.	.	TRBV2	TRBJ2-7
CSAKLRGFSGNTIYF	TGCAGTGCTAAACTCAGGGGCTTCTCTGGAAACACCATATATTTT	.	.	TRBV20-1	TRBJ1-3
CASSGTGVRTQGEQYF	TGTGCCAGCAGCGGGACCGGGGTCCGGACTCAAGGCGAGCAGTACTTC	.	.	TRBV3-1	TRBJ2-7
CASRTGREGYNEQFF	TGTGCCAGCCGAACCGGGCGGGAGGGATATAATGAGCAGTTCTTC	TRBD2	few	TRBV12-3/TRBV12-4	TRBJ2-1
CASSRAGETQYF	TGTGCCAGCAGTCGCGCCGGGGAGACCCAGTACTTC	.	.	TRBV4-2	TRBJ2-5
CASSLGLGVSEQYF	TGTGCCAGCAGCTTGGGTTTGGGGGTCAGCGAGCAGTACTTC	.	many	TRBV11-2	TRBJ2-7
CASSRPGQGANNEQFF	TGTGCCAGCAGCCGGCCGGGACAGGGGGCCAACAATGAGCAGTTCTTC	TRBD1	.	TRBV7-9	TRBJ2-1
CASSPASGSIYNEQFF	TGTGCCAGCAGCCCAGCTAGCGGGAGTATTTACAATGAGCAGTTCTTC	TRBD2	.	TRBV3-1	TRBJ2-1
CASSPPGGQGTEAFF	TGTGCCAGCTCACCACCGGGGGGGCAGGGCACTGAAGCTTTCTTT	.	few	TRBV18	TRBJ1-1
CASSELSTQTEKLFF	TGTGCCAGCAGTGAATTGTCCACTCAAACAGAAAAACTGTTTTTT	.	.	TRBV25-1	TRBJ1-4
CASSLYGTGASEKLFF	TGTGCCAGCAGTTTATACGGGACAGGGGCCAGTGAAAAACTGTTTTTT	TRBD1	many	TRBV12-3/TRBV12-4	TRBJ1-4
CASTPGGSNQPQHF	TGTGCCAGCACCCCGGGGGGCAGCAATCAGCCCCAGCATTTT	.	.	TRBV7-2	TRBJ1-5
CASSFLGTRDEQYF	TGTGCCAGCAGCTTTCTCGGGACTAGGGACGAGCAGTACTTC	TRBD2	.	TRBV5-6	TRBJ2-7
CASSYLGRGPMNTEAFF	TGTGCCAGCAGTTACCTCGGCAGGGGGCCGATGAACACTGAAGCTTTCTTT	TRBD1	.	TRBV6-5	TRBJ1-1
CASSSRGRVGYGYTF	TGTGCCAGCAGCTCACGGGGCAGGGTCGGCTATGGCTACACCTTC	.	many	TRBV3-1	TRBJ1-2
CASTQPLGGDEQFF	TGCGCCAGCACCCAACCCCTGGGCGGAGATGAGCAGTTCTTC	.	many	TRBV4-1	TRBJ2-1
CASSGALNGYTF	TGCGCCAGCAGCGGGGCTCTCAATGGCTACACCTTC	.	few	TRBV5-1	TRBJ1-2
CASSPDRVVSNQPQHF	TGTGCCAGCTCACCGGACAGGGTTGTTAGCAATCAGCCCCAGCATTTT	TRBD1	many	TRBV18	TRBJ1-5
CASSLKVTGELFF	TGTGCCAGCAGTTTAAAAGTCACCGGGGAGCTGTTTTTT	.	few	TRBV12-3/TRBV12-4	TRBJ2-2
CASSFYSGKGGTEAFF	TGTGCCAGCAGTTTTTATTCGGGCAAGGGCGGAACTGAAGCTTTCTTT	.	.	TRBV27	TRBJ1-1
CSAKDRVTDLAKNIQYF	TGCAGTGCTAAGGACAGGGTTACGGATCTAGCCAAAAACATTCAGTACTTC	TRBD1	.	TRBV20-1	TRBJ2-4
CSATQAALSGYEQYF	TGCAGTGCTACCCAGGCAGCTTTAAGCGGGTACGAGCAGTACTTC	.	.	TRBV20-1	TRBJ2-7
CASSPRTVGSGELFF	TGTGCCAGCAGCCCGCGGACTGTGGGGAGCGGGGAGCTGTTTTTT	.	.	TRBV11-2	TRBJ2-2
CASSSSTGMNTEAFF	TGTGCCAGCAGCTCCAGTACAGGGATGAACACTGAAGCTTTCTTT	.	.	TRBV9	TRBJ1-1
CSVEGGGSDYGYTF	TGCAGCGTTGAAGGTGGGGGGTCGGACTATGGCTACACCTTC	.	many	TRBV29-1	TRBJ1-2
CASSPLGQNNSPLHF	TGTGCCAGCAGCCCCCTCGGTCAGAATAATTCACCCCTCCACTTT	.	.	TRBV7-9	TRBJ1-6
CASSPGTGSSYEQYF	TGTGCCAGCTCACCAGGGACAGGGAGCTCCTACGAGCAGTACTTC	TRBD1	.	TRBV18	TRBJ2-7
CSARRLAGEIYEQYF	TGCAGTGCTAGACGACTAGCGGGAGAGATCTACGAGCAGTACTTC	TRBD2	few	TRBV20-1	TRBJ2-7
CATGVMNTEAFF	TGTGCCACCGGTGTCATGAACACTGAAGCTTTCTTT	.	.	TRBV15	TRBJ1-1
CASSYSQRGERTQYF	TGTGCCAGCAGTTATTCACAGCGGGGGGAGCGTACGCAGTATTTT	TRBD2	.	TRBV6-2/TRBV6-3	TRBJ2-3
CASTTTRDNEQFF	TGTGCCAGCACCACGACTAGGGACAATGAGCAGTTCTTC	.	.	TRBV28	TRBJ2-1
CASSVSRTTSEQYF	TGTGCCAGCAGTGTATCCCGAACTACGAGCGAGCAGTACTTC	.	.	TRBV6-1	TRBJ2-7
CAWGQGGETQYF	TGTGCCTGGGGACAGGGGGGAGAGACCCAGTACTTC	TRBD1	.	TRBV30	TRBJ2-5
CSAKEHMSEQYF	TGCAGTGCTAAGGAACACATGAGCGAGCAGTACTTC	.	.	TRBV20-1	TRBJ2-7
CSARDGVLAALGTDTQYF	TGCAGTGCTAGAGACGGGGTCCTAGCGGCCTTAGGCACAGATACGCAGTATTTT	TRBD2	.	TRBV20-1	TRBJ2-3
CASTTSGANTEAFF	TGTGCCAGCACCACCTCCGGGGCGAACACTGAAGCTTTCTTT	.	many	TRBV12-3/TRBV12-4	TRBJ1-1